This is a list of T cell receptor beta chains from one sample in a study of T-cell memory formation after mild COVID-19. TCRdb itself ran the 5' RACE reads through MiXCR, one entry per CDR3 protein. This repertoire shows about 210,000 distinct CDR3 sequences, over 9.5% found once; its top ten account for approximately 3%. Sequenced input: PBMCs or a T cell subset sorted from them (not recorded which). The receptors derive from a man in his late teens or twenties who had mild COVID-19 (a few samples of this study predate the infection). Cell type and time point are not known. Each CDR3 is given with its conserved first and last residue. Fields, in order: D gene, clone size, J gene, V gene, CDR3 protein, CDR3 DNA. D genes are given only for firm matches. For some rows the clone size is stated as once, few or many, or as a class when expanded; others skip it.

>TRBD1|.|TRBJ2-7|TRBV7-2
CASSQFRDRGYEQYF
TGTGCCAGCAGCCAATTCCGGGACAGGGGTTACGAGCAGTACTTC
>.|.|TRBJ2-3|TRBV6-2/TRBV6-3
CASSYEAATSTDTQYF
TGTGCCAGCAGTTACGAAGCGGCTACTAGCACAGATACGCAGTATTTT
>.|.|TRBJ1-1|TRBV5-6
CASSLGEVYFSGAEAFF
TGTGCCAGCAGCTTGGGAGAGGTTTATTTCTCTGGCGCTGAAGCTTTCTTT
>.|.|TRBJ1-2|TRBV25-1
CASTPRGERGSYGYTF
TGTGCCAGCACACCAAGGGGGGAACGAGGTAGCTATGGCTACACCTTC
>.|.|TRBJ2-5|TRBV7-2
CASSFTGKWGETQYF
TGTGCCAGCAGCTTTACAGGAAAGTGGGGAGAGACCCAGTACTTC
>.|few|TRBJ1-1|TRBV29-1
CSVGVFENTEAFF
TGCAGCGTTGGGGTTTTTGAGAACACTGAAGCTTTCTTT
>.|.|TRBJ1-2|TRBV6-6
CASSYVTINYGYTF
TGTGCCAGCAGTTATGTGACAATCAACTATGGCTACACCTTC
>.|few|TRBJ2-7|TRBV5-1
CASSLRAATKKTSYEQYF
TGCGCCAGCAGCTTGAGGGCAGCAACCAAAAAGACCTCCTACGAGCAGTACTTC
>TRBD2|few|TRBJ2-7|TRBV11-2
CASSVRGLGRDEQYF
TGTGCCAGCAGCGTTAGGGGTTTGGGGAGGGACGAGCAGTACTTC
>TRBD2|.|TRBJ2-1|TRBV20-1
CSARYQSSGGNEQFF
TGCAGTGCTAGATATCAGTCTAGCGGGGGCAATGAGCAGTTCTTC
>.|many|TRBJ2-5|TRBV7-3
CASSSQGQETQYF
TGCGCCAGCAGCTCCCAGGGCCAAGAGACCCAGTACTTC
>.|few|TRBJ1-2|TRBV20-1
CSARARDRRRYTF
TGCAGTGCCCGAGCCCGGGACCGCCGTCGCTACACCTTC
>TRBD1|.|TRBJ2-5|TRBV11-3
CASSSGQGEETQYF
TGTGCCAGCAGCTCCGGACAGGGGGAAGAGACCCAGTACTTC
>.|few|TRBJ2-3|TRBV6-2/TRBV6-3
CASRRDDTDTQYF
TGTGCCAGCAGGCGGGACGACACAGATACGCAGTATTTT
>.|many|TRBJ2-1|TRBV5-6
CASSPEGRHNEQFF
TGTGCCAGCAGCCCCGAGGGACGGCACAATGAGCAGTTCTTC
>.|.|TRBJ1-2|TRBV4-1
CASSLDTIGYGYTF
TGCGCCAGCAGCCTTGACACGATAGGCTATGGCTACACCTTC
>TRBD2|many|TRBJ2-3|TRBV12-3/TRBV12-4
CASSPRTSGGRDTQYF
TGTGCCAGCAGTCCCCGGACTAGCGGGGGGAGAGATACGCAGTATTTT
>TRBD1|.|TRBJ2-2|TRBV5-1
CASSTTGGLNTGELFF
TGCGCCAGCAGCACAACAGGGGGCTTGAACACCGGGGAGCTGTTTTTT
>TRBD2|.|TRBJ2-3|TRBV6-2/TRBV6-3
CASSPRLAGRTDTQYF
TGTGCCAGCAGTCCCCGCCTAGCGGGGCGCACAGATACGCAGTATTTT
>.|few|TRBJ2-2|TRBV7-2
CASSLALRGGELFF
TGTGCCAGCAGCTTAGCTCTTCGAGGAGGGGAGCTGTTTTTT
>TRBD1|.|TRBJ1-1|TRBV3-1
CASSPRGQGSGRTEAFF
TGTGCCAGCAGCCCACGGGGACAGGGTTCGGGGCGCACTGAAGCTTTCTTT
>.|few|TRBJ1-1|TRBV6-2/TRBV6-3
CASSYSRGLTNTEAFF
TGTGCCAGCAGTTACTCGCGGGGGCTTACTAACACTGAAGCTTTCTTT
>TRBD1|.|TRBJ1-1|TRBV5-6
CASSSRDRWPAEAFF
TGTGCCAGCAGCTCCCGGGACAGGTGGCCAGCTGAAGCTTTCTTT
>.|.|TRBJ2-3|TRBV7-3
CASSLDWQGDTQYF
TGTGCCAGCAGCTTGGACTGGCAAGGGGATACGCAGTATTTT
>TRBD2|.|TRBJ2-2|TRBV5-1
CASSLRLAASGELFF
TGCGCCAGCAGCTTGAGGCTAGCGGCCTCCGGGGAGCTGTTTTTT
>TRBD2|few|TRBJ2-1|TRBV5-4
CASSRTSGGINALNEQFF
TGTGCCAGCAGCAGGACTAGCGGGGGGATCAACGCTCTGAATGAGCAGTTCTTC
>.|.|TRBJ1-5|TRBV7-9
CASSLGAGRGNQPQHF
TGTGCCAGCAGCTTAGGTGCGGGGAGAGGGAATCAGCCCCAGCATTTT
>.|few|TRBJ1-2|TRBV12-3/TRBV12-4
CASRRQANYGYTF
TGTGCCAGCAGGCGACAGGCTAACTATGGCTACACCTTC
>.|few|TRBJ2-1|TRBV28
CASSFMRNEQFF
TGTGCCAGCAGTTTTATGAGAAATGAGCAGTTCTTC
>.|.|TRBJ2-2|TRBV9
CASSPWITGELFF
TGTGCCAGCAGCCCTTGGATCACCGGGGAGCTGTTTTTT
>.|many|TRBJ1-1|TRBV6-5
CASSYLTRGRNTEAFF
TGTGCCAGCAGTTATCTGACCAGGGGCCGGAACACTGAAGCTTTCTTT
>.|few|TRBJ1-5|TRBV5-4
CASSLGGTRQPQHF
TGTGCCAGCAGCTTGGGGGGGACCCGGCAGCCCCAGCATTTT
>.|few|TRBJ1-1|TRBV29-1
CSASRGALTEAFF
TGCAGCGCCAGCCGGGGGGCGTTGACTGAAGCTTTCTTT
>.|many|TRBJ2-1|TRBV11-2
CASSLGDFTSGQFF
TGTGCCAGCAGCTTAGGAGACTTCACCTCCGGGCAGTTCTTC
>.|.|TRBJ1-1|TRBV10-3
CAISELLAGTEAFF
TGTGCCATCAGTGAGCTGTTGGCAGGAACTGAAGCTTTCTTT
>.|many|TRBJ2-5|TRBV5-1
CASSLSGAVDETQYF
TGCGCCAGCAGCTTGTCCGGGGCAGTAGATGAGACCCAGTACTTC
>.|.|TRBJ1-5|TRBV7-9
CASSDQGGRQPQHF
TGTGCCAGCAGCGATCAAGGGGGGCGCCAGCCCCAGCATTTT
>TRBD1|few|TRBJ2-6|TRBV6-5
CASRHRGSGANVLTF
TGTGCCAGCAGGCACAGGGGTTCTGGGGCCAACGTCCTGACTTTC
>.|.|TRBJ2-2|TRBV20-1
CSAARVVGELFF
TGCAGTGCTGCCCGAGTAGTTGGGGAGCTGTTTTTT
>TRBD1|few|TRBJ1-2|TRBV2
CAGGAQVTGRSGYTF
TGTGCCGGTGGGGCCCAAGTGACAGGGCGGTCTGGCTACACCTTC
>.|few|TRBJ1-5|TRBV11-2
CASNIDSHSNQPQHF
TGTGCCAGCAATATCGATAGCCATAGCAATCAGCCCCAGCATTTT
>.|.|TRBJ2-4|TRBV12-3/TRBV12-4
CASSPGSQRSKNIQYF
TGTGCCAGCAGCCCCGGGTCTCAACGGTCCAAAAACATTCAGTACTTC
>.|few|TRBJ1-5|TRBV4-2
CASSQEHPGAGQPQHF
TGTGCCAGCAGCCAAGAGCACCCAGGGGCGGGGCAGCCCCAGCATTTT
>.|.|TRBJ2-3|TRBV9
CASSEPTDTQYF
TGTGCCAGCAGCGAACCCACAGATACGCAGTATTTT
>TRBD2|.|TRBJ2-5|TRBV6-6
CASGQIGGAVGETQYF
TGTGCCAGCGGACAGATCGGGGGGGCTGTAGGAGAGACCCAGTACTTC
>TRBD2|many|TRBJ2-3|TRBV4-3
CASTRVAGVRDTQYF
TGCGCCAGCACGAGGGTGGCGGGGGTTAGAGATACGCAGTATTTT
>.|.|TRBJ2-3|TRBV10-3
CAISDLGSTDTQYF
TGTGCCATCAGTGATCTGGGGAGCACAGATACGCAGTATTTT
>.|few|TRBJ2-5|TRBV6-1
CASSVPETQYF
TGTGCCAGCAGTGTCCCGGAGACCCAGTACTTC
>TRBD2|few|TRBJ2-4|TRBV23-1
CASSQCGGAKNIQYF
TGCGCCAGCAGTCAATGCGGGGGGGCCAAAAACATTCAGTACTTC
>.|many|TRBJ2-4|TRBV29-1
CSVWGYRDGNIQYF
TGCAGCGTTTGGGGCTACAGGGACGGGAACATTCAGTACTTC